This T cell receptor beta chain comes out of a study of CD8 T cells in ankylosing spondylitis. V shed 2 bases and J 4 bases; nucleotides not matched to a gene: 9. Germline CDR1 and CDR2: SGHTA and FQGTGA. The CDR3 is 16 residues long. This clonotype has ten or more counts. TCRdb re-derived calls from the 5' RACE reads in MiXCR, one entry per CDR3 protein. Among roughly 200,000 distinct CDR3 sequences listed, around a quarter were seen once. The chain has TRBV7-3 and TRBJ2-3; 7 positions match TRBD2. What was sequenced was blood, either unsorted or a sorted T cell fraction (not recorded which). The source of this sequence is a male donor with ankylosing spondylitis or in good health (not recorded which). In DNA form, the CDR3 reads TGTGCCAGCAGCTTATGGGCGGGGAGGGGAGCAGATACGCAGTATTTT. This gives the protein CASSLWAGRGADTQYF.